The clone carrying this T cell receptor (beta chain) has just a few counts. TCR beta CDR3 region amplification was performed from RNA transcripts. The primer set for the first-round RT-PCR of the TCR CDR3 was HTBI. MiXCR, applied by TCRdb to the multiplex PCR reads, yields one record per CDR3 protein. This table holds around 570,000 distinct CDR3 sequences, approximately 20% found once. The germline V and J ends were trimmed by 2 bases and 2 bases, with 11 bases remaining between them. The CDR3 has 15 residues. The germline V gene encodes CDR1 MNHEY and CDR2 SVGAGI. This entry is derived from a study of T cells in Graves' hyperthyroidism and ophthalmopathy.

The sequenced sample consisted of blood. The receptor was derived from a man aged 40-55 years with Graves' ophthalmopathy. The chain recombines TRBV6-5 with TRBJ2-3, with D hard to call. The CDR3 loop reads CASSYRGRPTDTQYF. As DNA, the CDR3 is TGTGCCAGCAGTTACCGAGGCAGACCCACAGATACGCAGTATTTT.